This T cell receptor (beta chain) came from a study of blood T cell repertoires in COVID-19. About the research overall: In each case, the material was cDNA or gDNA derived from T cells, B-cell-depleted T cells, or PBMCs.

Authors' methods: Counts of nucleated cells, estimated from reference gene primer amplification, were obtained. Assay used: immunoSEQ multiplex PCR; TCRdb lists only in-frame clones, some missing. Clonal size and the V and J genes are those of that table, whereas D and trimming came from the DNA. The data show under 250,000 clones, 80% to 95% seen once. In Seattle, patients joined the study during active infection and were tracked longitudinally. The TCR sequence derives from a man aged 55 to 69 with COVID-19, enrolled during active disease. Sequencing was performed on peripheral blood.

The CDR3, as DNA: TGTGCCAGTAGTATAGGGGCGGGAGATAACTATGGCTACACCTTC. Protein: CASSIGAGDNYGYTF. The chain carries TRBV19 and TRBJ1-2; no reliable D call. The CDR3 spans 15 residues. V lost 1 base, J lost 1 base, and 10 bases lay in between. CDR1 is LNHDA, CDR2 SQIVND, per germline (reference sequence).